The 21 T cell receptor beta chains presented below share a single source sample, sequenced in a study of CD8 T cells in ankylosing spondylitis. MiXCR, run by TCRdb on the 5' RACE reads, gives a single entry per CDR3 protein. The sample contains around 130,000 distinct CDR3 sequences, around 7% of which appear only once. Input material: blood, either unsorted or a sorted T cell fraction (not recorded which). These receptors were obtained from a male donor with ankylosing spondylitis or in good health (not recorded which).

There are many counts of this clonotype. The chain uses TRBV27 and TRBJ2-6, with D perhaps TRBD1 (6 bases). The V end lost 5 bases, the J end lost 2 bases, and 7 bases lay between the germline ends. This CDR3 is 14 amino acids long. CDR1 and CDR2 (germline): MNHEY, SMNVEV (reference sequence). The CDR3 DNA reads TGTGCCAGCAGTCGACAGGCTGGGGCCAACGTCCTGACTTTC. It encodes CASSRQAGANVLTF.

This clonotype was counted many times. The chain carries TRBV29-1 and TRBJ1-2; TRBD1 matches at 7 bases. The germline V gene encodes CDR1 SQVTM and CDR2 ANQGSEA. Trimming cost V 7 bases and J 8 bases; bases outside gene matches: 10. The CDR3 covers 12 residues. For the CDR3, the DNA is TGCAGCGCCGGACAGGAAACTTTGGGCTACACCTTC. It translates to CSAGQETLGYTF.

In this sample, this clonotype turned up many times. V gene TRBV2 combines with J gene TRBJ1-3; 9 bases align to TRBD1. V lost 7 bases to trimming and J lost 0 bases; unmatched junction nucleotides: 4. From germline, CDR1 is SNHLY and CDR2 FYNNEI. The CDR3 sequence is 15 residues long. The CDR3 DNA reads TGTGCCAGCACGGACAGGGGATACTCTGGAAACACCATATATTTT. It codes for CASTDRGYSGNTIYF.

This clonotype occurred many times. The J gene is TRBJ2-7, the V gene TRBV18; no firm D call. The CDR3 runs 12 residues. Germline lookup yields CDR1 KGHSH and CDR2 LQKENI. The germline V and J ends were trimmed by 6 bases and 5 bases, with 11 bases remaining between them. The CDR3 loop reads CASSPSLHEQYF. The CDR3 coding sequence is TGTGCCAGCTCTCCCTCCCTGCACGAGCAGTACTTC.

The chain links TRBV18 to TRBJ2-2, with TRBD1 identical over 7 bases. CDR3 length equals 16 residues. The V gene end was trimmed by 5 bases and the J gene end by 5 bases; junction bases not matched to a gene: 11. Germline CDR1 KGHSH, CDR2 LQKENI. CDR3 DNA: TGTGCCAGCTCAATGGGACAGTCGAGCCTTACCGGGGAGCTGTTTTTT. It is translated as CASSMGQSSLTGELFF.

This clonotype was recorded many times. The rearrangement links TRBV29-1 to TRBJ2-3; 7 nucleotides agree with TRBD1. The germline CDR1 and CDR2 sequences are SQVTM and ANQGSEA. This CDR3 spans 14 amino acids. The junction had 7 bases not matched to a gene; V was cut back by 6 bases and J by 1 base. This CDR3 is CSVRTGVGTDTQYF. CDR3 in DNA: TGCAGCGTCCGAACAGGGGTAGGCACAGATACGCAGTATTTT.

The chain couples TRBV7-9 to TRBJ1-1; D possibly corresponds to TRBD1 (5 bases). The CDR3 sequence is 12 residues long. CDR1 is SEHNR, CDR2 FQNEAQ, per germline (reference sequence). V dropped 0 bases and J dropped 9 bases, with 8 bases sitting between them. The CDR3 spells CASSLAPGQAFF. CDR3 nucleotide sequence: TGTGCCAGCAGCTTAGCCCCAGGGCAAGCTTTCTTT. Full variable domain (rest looked up from reference TRBV7-9 and TRBJ1-1): DTGVSQNPRHKITKRGQNVTFRCDPISEHNRLYWYRQTLGQGPEFLTYFQNEAQLEKSRLLSDRFSAERPKGSFSTLEIQRTEQGDSAMYLCASSLAPGQAFFGQGTRLTVV.

As for this clonotype: A much more abundant neighbour one base away suggests this may be a read error. This rearrangement joins TRBV5-1 to TRBJ2-7; D not certain. Between the trimmed V and J ends, which lost 4 bases and 0 bases, there was a span of 23 bases. The CDR3 is 18 residues long. Germline CDR1 is SGHRS and CDR2 is YFSETQ. In nucleotides, the CDR3 is TGCGCCAGCAGCCCGGAAGATGTCAGCTCAAGGTACTCCTACGAGCAGTACTTC. Protein: CASSPEDVSSRYSYEQYF.

Many counts were recorded for this clonotype. The chain joins TRBV29-1 to TRBJ1-2, with D possibly TRBD1 on 5 matching bases. The CDR3 has 12 residues. Trimming removed 6 bases at V and 2 bases at J, with 10 bases between. CDR1 is SQVTM and CDR2 is ANQGSEA in the germline V gene. CDR3 loop: CSVLEGNYGYTF. As DNA, the CDR3 is TGCAGCGTACTAGAGGGGAACTATGGCTACACCTTC. The full variable domain, its missing parts supplied by reference TRBV29-1 and TRBJ1-2, is SAVISQKPSRDICQRGTSLTIQCQVDSQVTMMFWYRQQPGQSLTLIATANQGSEATYESGFVIDKFPISRPNLTFSTLTVSNMSPEDSSIYLCSVLEGNYGYTFGSGTRLTVV.

The sample holds many counts of this clonotype. CDR3 DNA: TGTGCCAGTAACATACGCCGCTCTGGGGCCAACGTCCTGACTTTC. This translates into CASNIRRSGANVLTF. The chain uses TRBV19 and TRBJ2-6; D not resolved. Trimming left V 7 bases short and J 0 bases short, with 10 bases between. The CDR3 consists of 15 residues. Looked up from germline, CDR1 is LNHDA and CDR2 is SQIVND (reference sequence).

This clonotype appeared many times. The genes are TRBV10-3 and TRBJ2-2; D unclear. CDR3 length: 15 amino acids. V lost 0 bases, J lost 2 bases, and 7 bases lay in between. Germline values: CDR1 ENHRY, CDR2 SYGVKD. The CDR3 protein is CAISESGRNTGELFF. The CDR3 DNA reads as TGTGCCATCAGTGAGTCCGGCAGAAACACCGGGGAGCTGTTTTTT.

This clonotype appeared many times. This rearrangement joins TRBV7-9 to TRBJ1-4; a possible D gene is TRBD1 (5 bases). The CDR3 spans 14 residues. Trimming stripped 5 bases from V and 8 bases from J, with 15 bases between. CDR1 and CDR2 from the germline V gene are SEHNR and FQNEAQ (reference sequence). The CDR3 nucleotides are TGTGCCAGCAGCCCCGGGACCTTCGAAGAAAAACTGTTTTTT. Protein product: CASSPGTFEEKLFF.

This clonotype occurred many times. V is TRBV27 and J is TRBJ2-1; 9 bases align to TRBD2. The CDR3 sequence is 16 residues long. V was clipped by 5 bases and J by 2 bases; unmatched bases: 7. CDR1 and CDR2 from the germline V gene are MNHEY and SMNVEV (reference sequence). The CDR3 nucleotides are TGTGCCAGCAGTAACCTCGCGGGGGGGACCTACAATGAGCAGTTCTTC. This encodes CASSNLAGGTYNEQFF.

This clonotype was counted ten times or more. The chain is built from TRBV21-1 and TRBJ2-2; TRBD1, as called in the table, went unchecked against the DNA. TRBV21-1 is annotated as a pseudogene. There are 16 residues in the CDR3. This chain's CDR3 is CASSKVVRGRHGELFF. The CDR3 DNA follows: TGTGCCAGCAGCAAAGTGGTCAGGGGGCGTCACGGGGAGCTGTTTTTT.

This clonotype was recorded at least ten times. The chain recombines TRBV13 with TRBJ2-5, with TRBD2 identical over 13 bases. CDR1 is PRHDT and CDR2 is FYEKMQ in the germline V gene (reference sequence). This CDR3 is built from 16 residues. Germline trimming cut 3 bases from V and 2 bases from J; bases unmatched to any gene: 3. The CDR3 region has the DNA TGTGCCAGCAGCTTTCGGACTAGCGGGGGTCAAGAGACCCAGTACTTC. This translates into CASSFRTSGGQETQYF. Full variable domain (missing parts from reference TRBV13 and TRBJ2-5): AAGVIQSPRHLIKEKRETATLKCYPIPRHDTVYWYQQGPGQDPQFLISFYEKMQSDKGSIPDRFSAQQFSDYHSELNMSSLELGDSALYFCASSFRTSGGQETQYFGPGTRLLVL.

This clonotype was detected ten times or more. The chain carries TRBV9 and TRBJ2-7; D might be TRBD1 or TRBD2, each matching 5 bases. The CDR3 loop spans 17 amino acids. Looked up from germline, CDR1 is SGDLS and CDR2 is YYNGEE. V was shortened by 4 bases and J by 2 bases, with 22 bases between the two germline ends. The CDR3 bases are TGTGCCAGCAGCCCACGGGACGGAAAAGCGACACCCTACGAGCAGTACTTC. Translated: CASSPRDGKATPYEQYF.

There are many counts of this clonotype. The chain combines TRBV16 with TRBJ2-7, with D unclear. The CDR3 extends over 12 amino acids. Germline V gives CDR1 KGHSY, CDR2 FQNENV. Trimming shortened V by 2 bases and J by 3 bases, and 5 bases separated the two germline ends. The CDR3 region has the DNA TGTGCCAGCAGCCAAGGAAACTACGAGCAGTACTTC. Amino acid sequence: CASSQGNYEQYF.

In this sample, this clonotype turned up many times. V and J are TRBV15 and TRBJ2-1, with 8 bases identical to TRBD2. Per the germline V gene, CDR1 is LNHNV and CDR2 is YYDKDF (reference sequence). V was clipped by 3 bases and J by 8 bases; unmatched bases: 6. CDR3 size: 14 residues. As DNA, the CDR3 is TGTGCCACCAGCAGCGGGGGGGTAGACTATGAGCAGTTCTTC. It codes for CATSSGGVDYEQFF.

At least ten counts were recorded for this clonotype. V usage is TRBV30 and J usage is TRBJ1-3; no firm D call. CDR1 is GTSNPN and CDR2 is SVGIG in the germline V gene (reference sequence). This CDR3 spans 13 amino acids. Trimming left V 4 bases short and J 4 bases short, with 11 bases between. The CDR3, as DNA: TGTGCCTGGAACGTCGTCGCAGGAAACACCATATATTTT. Its translation is CAWNVVAGNTIYF.

V gene TRBV20-1 combines with J gene TRBJ2-5, with D unclear. Germline V gene lookup returns CDR1 DFQATT and CDR2 SNEGSKA (reference sequence). The V gene lost 3 bases and the J gene lost 0 bases, with 14 bases spanning the gap. The CDR3 has 15 amino acids. The CDR3 region has the DNA TGCAGTGCTAGTTATACCGGAGCCTACCAAGAGACCCAGTACTTC. As protein: CSASYTGAYQETQYF.

This clonotype was counted at least ten times. This rearrangement joins TRBV11-2 to TRBJ2-7; tentative D call: TRBD1 (5 bases). In germline, CDR1 is SGHAT, CDR2 FQNNGV. V dropped 0 bases and J dropped 1 base, with 13 bases sitting between them. The CDR3 length is 16 residues. CDR3: CASSLDLRVPSYEQYF. CDR3 bases: TGTGCCAGCAGCTTAGATCTCAGGGTCCCATCCTACGAGCAGTACTTC. Variable domain in full (rest from reference TRBV11-2 and TRBJ2-7): EAGVAQSPRYKIIEKRQSVAFWCNPISGHATLYWYQQILGQGPKLLIQFQNNGVVDDSQLPKDRFSAERLKGVDSTLKIQPAKLEDSAVYLCASSLDLRVPSYEQYFGPGTRLTVT.